This record concerns one TCR beta chain sequence. The data derive from a study of human thymus T cells. Germline V CDR1 and CDR2: MDHEN, SYDVKM. This CDR3 is 14 amino acids long. J was trimmed by 4 bases and V by 6 bases; bases with no gene match: 8. The table came from immunoSEQ multiplex PCR; TCRdb's copy has only in-frame clones and leaves some out. In the table there are roughly 60,000 clones, approximately 95% of which are singletons. This TCR was recovered from a boy younger than two with a congenital heart defect but otherwise immunologically healthy. V usage is TRBV28 and J usage is TRBJ1-2; TRBD1 agrees at 7 bases. The sample consisted of blood. This CDR3 reads CASRNNDRVYGYTF. CDR3 nucleotide sequence: TGTGCCAGCAGAAATAATGACAGGGTCTATGGCTACACCTTC.